Listed below are T cell receptor beta chains from one sample, sequenced in a study of human T cells and chemical hapten exposure. TCRdb re-called the RACE reads through MiXCR, storing one row per CDR3 protein. The sample yields roughly 380,000 distinct CDR3 sequences, 5.1% seen once. Sequenced material: whole blood, taken in connection with sensitization to the hapten diphenylcyclopropenone (DPC). These receptors originate from a woman aged 50 to 60 with alopecia areata. Some clones in this sample may be carry-over from other donors' samples. Each CDR3 is given with its conserved first and last residue. A D gene is named only where the DNA matches it firmly. The size entry is marked missing in some rows and otherwise reads once, few, many or a size class.

cdr3_nt: TGCAGTGCCCCCTTAGCCGGTAGCACAGATACGCAGTATTTT; cdr3_aa: CSAPLAGSTDTQYF; clone_size: many; j_call: TRBJ2-3; v_call: TRBV20-1; d_call: .
cdr3_nt: TGTGCCAGCAGCCCCGACTACCCTGTGAATGAGCAGTTCTTC; cdr3_aa: CASSPDYPVNEQFF; clone_size: .; j_call: TRBJ2-1; v_call: TRBV6-5; d_call: .
cdr3_nt: TGTGCCAGCAGCTTAAACAGTCTCGGATCCGATGAGCAGTTCTTC; cdr3_aa: CASSLNSLGSDEQFF; clone_size: many; j_call: TRBJ2-1; v_call: TRBV7-9; d_call: .
cdr3_nt: TGCGCCAGCAGCCAAGGGACTAGCGGGAGCGCAGAGACCCAGTACTTC; cdr3_aa: CASSQGTSGSAETQYF; clone_size: .; j_call: TRBJ2-5; v_call: TRBV4-3; d_call: TRBD2
cdr3_nt: TGTGCCAGCAGCTTAGGAGGGTTCGACACAGATACGCAGTATTTT; cdr3_aa: CASSLGGFDTDTQYF; clone_size: few; j_call: TRBJ2-3; v_call: TRBV7-2; d_call: .
cdr3_nt: TGTGCCAGCAGTTACGAGGGGTCTGAGCAGTTCTTC; cdr3_aa: CASSYEGSEQFF; clone_size: many; j_call: TRBJ2-1; v_call: TRBV6-5; d_call: .
cdr3_nt: TGTGCCAGCAGCTCCACAGGGCCCGATGGCTACACCTTC; cdr3_aa: CASSSTGPDGYTF; clone_size: many; j_call: TRBJ1-2; v_call: TRBV6-6; d_call: .
cdr3_nt: TGTGCCAGCAGTCTAACGATAGCGGGGTTCTACAATGAGCAGTTCTTC; cdr3_aa: CASSLTIAGFYNEQFF; clone_size: few; j_call: TRBJ2-1; v_call: TRBV27; d_call: TRBD2
cdr3_nt: TGCGCCAGCAGGCCCCCTCGGCAAGAGACCCAGTACTTC; cdr3_aa: CASRPPRQETQYF; clone_size: many; j_call: TRBJ2-5; v_call: TRBV5-1; d_call: .
cdr3_nt: TGTGCCAGCAGTTCCAACGGACAGGGGGCAGGTCAGCCCCAGCATTTT; cdr3_aa: CASSSNGQGAGQPQHF; clone_size: few; j_call: TRBJ1-5; v_call: TRBV28; d_call: TRBD1
cdr3_nt: TGTGCCAGCATTTCGACAGGCAATCAGCCCCAGCATTTT; cdr3_aa: CASISTGNQPQHF; clone_size: .; j_call: TRBJ1-5; v_call: TRBV28; d_call: .
cdr3_nt: TGTGCCATCAGTGAGTCGTCAGTTAACTATGGCTACACCTTC; cdr3_aa: CAISESSVNYGYTF; clone_size: few; j_call: TRBJ1-2; v_call: TRBV10-3; d_call: .
cdr3_nt: TGTGCCAGCAGTTATAGGGGGTTCTATAATTCACCCCTCCACTTT; cdr3_aa: CASSYRGFYNSPLHF; clone_size: .; j_call: TRBJ1-6; v_call: TRBV11-1; d_call: .
cdr3_nt: TGTGCCAGCAGTGATCTCCCCGGGGGTAATGGCAATCAGCCCCAGCATTTT; cdr3_aa: CASSDLPGGNGNQPQHF; clone_size: many; j_call: TRBJ1-5; v_call: TRBV6-1; d_call: .
cdr3_nt: TGTGCCAGCAGCAGGACTAGCGGGAGCCCCGGGGAGCTGTTTTTT; cdr3_aa: CASSRTSGSPGELFF; clone_size: .; j_call: TRBJ2-2; v_call: TRBV11-2; d_call: TRBD2
cdr3_nt: TGCGCCAGCAGCTTGGACGACGGGAGGCCCCAGCATTTT; cdr3_aa: CASSLDDGRPQHF; clone_size: .; j_call: TRBJ1-5; v_call: TRBV5-1; d_call: .
cdr3_nt: TGTGCCAGCAGTCCTGGACAGCCTTATAGCAATCAGCCCCAGCATTTT; cdr3_aa: CASSPGQPYSNQPQHF; clone_size: few; j_call: TRBJ1-5; v_call: TRBV6-1; d_call: .
cdr3_nt: TGTGCCAGCAGGTTCGGACAGCTCCAAGAGACCCAGTACTTC; cdr3_aa: CASRFGQLQETQYF; clone_size: few; j_call: TRBJ2-5; v_call: TRBV2; d_call: .
cdr3_nt: TGTGCCAGCAGCCCACGGGACAGGGCGCTACGTGGAAACACCATATATTTT; cdr3_aa: CASSPRDRALRGNTIYF; clone_size: .; j_call: TRBJ1-3; v_call: TRBV7-2; d_call: TRBD1
cdr3_nt: TGCAGTGCTAGAGAGGGGGGGCCGGTCACTGAAGCTTTCTTT; cdr3_aa: CSAREGGPVTEAFF; clone_size: many; j_call: TRBJ1-1; v_call: TRBV20-1; d_call: .
cdr3_nt: TGTGCCATCAAAGGTTGGGGGACTAGCGGGAACAATGAGCAGTTCTTC; cdr3_aa: CAIKGWGTSGNNEQFF; clone_size: many; j_call: TRBJ2-1; v_call: TRBV10-3; d_call: TRBD2
cdr3_nt: TGTGCCAGCAGCGAGAGCGGGGGGGCTGCAGATACGCAGTATTTT; cdr3_aa: CASSESGGAADTQYF; clone_size: many; j_call: TRBJ2-3; v_call: TRBV9; d_call: TRBD2
cdr3_nt: TGCGCCAGCAGCCAAGATAAAAGCTCCTACAATGAGCAGTTCTTC; cdr3_aa: CASSQDKSSYNEQFF; clone_size: many; j_call: TRBJ2-1; v_call: TRBV4-3; d_call: .
cdr3_nt: TGTGCCAGCAGCTCCCGCCCCGGGGCCTACACTGAAGCTTTCTTT; cdr3_aa: CASSSRPGAYTEAFF; clone_size: many; j_call: TRBJ1-1; v_call: TRBV13; d_call: .
cdr3_nt: TGTGCCAGCAGCCTAGAAAGACACAGGGCTGAGACCCAGTACTTC; cdr3_aa: CASSLERHRAETQYF; clone_size: many; j_call: TRBJ2-5; v_call: TRBV6-5; d_call: .
cdr3_nt: TGTGCCATCGCACATGGAGGGGTCAATCAGCCCCAGCATTTT; cdr3_aa: CAIAHGGVNQPQHF; clone_size: .; j_call: TRBJ1-5; v_call: TRBV7-9; d_call: .
cdr3_nt: TGTGCCAGCAGCTTAGGGGAGGCGACGCCCTACGAGCAGTACTTC; cdr3_aa: CASSLGEATPYEQYF; clone_size: .; j_call: TRBJ2-7; v_call: TRBV7-3; d_call: .
cdr3_nt: TGTGCCAGCAGGTACGGCGGGTCCTACGAGCAGTACTTC; cdr3_aa: CASRYGGSYEQYF; clone_size: .; j_call: TRBJ2-7; v_call: TRBV6-1; d_call: .
cdr3_nt: TGTGCCAGCACTCTTTTCCCCCACTCCCTAGCGGGAGGTAGCTACGAGCAGTACTTC; cdr3_aa: CASTLFPHSLAGGSYEQYF; clone_size: few; j_call: TRBJ2-7; v_call: TRBV28; d_call: TRBD2
cdr3_nt: TGTGCCAGCTCACTTGGCGTAGCGGGAGGATCAGTCTACAATGAGCAGTTCTTC; cdr3_aa: CASSLGVAGGSVYNEQFF; clone_size: few; j_call: TRBJ2-1; v_call: TRBV18; d_call: TRBD2
cdr3_nt: TGCAGCGTTGTGGCCCAAGGGTCGAGCGCAGATACGCAGTATTTT; cdr3_aa: CSVVAQGSSADTQYF; clone_size: .; j_call: TRBJ2-3; v_call: TRBV29-1; d_call: .
cdr3_nt: TGCGCCAGCAGCTTGGCCAGGACTCTACCCTTCACAGATACGCAGTATTTT; cdr3_aa: CASSLARTLPFTDTQYF; clone_size: .; j_call: TRBJ2-3; v_call: TRBV5-1; d_call: .
cdr3_nt: TGCGCCAGCAGCCAAGTCGAATTTGGAGGAAAGAATTCACCCCTCCACTTT; cdr3_aa: CASSQVEFGGKNSPLHF; clone_size: many; j_call: TRBJ1-6; v_call: TRBV4-1; d_call: .
cdr3_nt: TGTGCCAGCAGTGAAGCGGGACGCAGCTCCTACGAGCAGTACTTC; cdr3_aa: CASSEAGRSSYEQYF; clone_size: many; j_call: TRBJ2-7; v_call: TRBV6-1; d_call: .
cdr3_nt: TGCAGCGTTGAAGTTCCGGACGGTTCCTACGAGCAGTACTTC; cdr3_aa: CSVEVPDGSYEQYF; clone_size: many; j_call: TRBJ2-7; v_call: TRBV29-1; d_call: .
cdr3_nt: TGTGCCAGCATCCCAGGGCGGGGGGGACTCGAGGTGGAAGCTTTCTTT; cdr3_aa: CASIPGRGGLEVEAFF; clone_size: .; j_call: TRBJ1-1; v_call: TRBV25-1; d_call: .
cdr3_nt: TGTGCCAGCAGAAGGGAGAGCTCCTATAATTCACCCCTCCACTTT; cdr3_aa: CASRRESSYNSPLHF; clone_size: many; j_call: TRBJ1-6; v_call: TRBV27; d_call: .
cdr3_nt: TGCAGTGCTAGAGAATGGACCCGCCGGTACGAGCAGTACTTC; cdr3_aa: CSAREWTRRYEQYF; clone_size: many; j_call: TRBJ2-7; v_call: TRBV20-1; d_call: .
cdr3_nt: TGTGCCAGCAGTCAGGGAGTAAGCGGGCTGAACTATGGCTACACCTTC; cdr3_aa: CASSQGVSGLNYGYTF; clone_size: .; j_call: TRBJ1-2; v_call: TRBV27; d_call: .
cdr3_nt: TGTGCCAGCAGCTTAGATGCCAGGGACTATGGCTACACCTTC; cdr3_aa: CASSLDARDYGYTF; clone_size: .; j_call: TRBJ1-2; v_call: TRBV7-2; d_call: .
cdr3_nt: TGCAGTTTTACTGCAGGACCGACTGAAGCTTTCTTT; cdr3_aa: CSFTAGPTEAFF; clone_size: few; j_call: TRBJ1-1; v_call: TRBV20-1; d_call: .
cdr3_nt: TGTGCCTGGGGAGAGGGGGCCTACAATGAGCAGTTCTTC; cdr3_aa: CAWGEGAYNEQFF; clone_size: .; j_call: TRBJ2-1; v_call: TRBV30; d_call: .
cdr3_nt: TGTGCCAGCAAAGTACTAGCGGGGGGCAACAATGAGCAGTTCTTC; cdr3_aa: CASKVLAGGNNEQFF; clone_size: many; j_call: TRBJ2-1; v_call: TRBV27; d_call: TRBD2
cdr3_nt: TGTGCCAGCAGACTAGCGGGGGGGTTTGAGCAGTACTTC; cdr3_aa: CASRLAGGFEQYF; clone_size: many; j_call: TRBJ2-7; v_call: TRBV12-3/TRBV12-4; d_call: TRBD2
cdr3_nt: TGTGCCACCAGTTTTCAGGGAGCCACTGAAGCTTTCTTT; cdr3_aa: CATSFQGATEAFF; clone_size: many; j_call: TRBJ1-1; v_call: TRBV15; d_call: .
cdr3_nt: TGTGCCAGCAGCCCGCGACGCACGGCGAACACCGGGGAGCTGTTTTTT; cdr3_aa: CASSPRRTANTGELFF; clone_size: .; j_call: TRBJ2-2; v_call: TRBV14; d_call: .
cdr3_nt: TGCGCCAGCAGGGCTCCAGATCTCTCCTACGAGCAGTACTTC; cdr3_aa: CASRAPDLSYEQYF; clone_size: .; j_call: TRBJ2-7; v_call: TRBV5-1; d_call: .
cdr3_nt: TGCGCCAGTAGCGGGGGGACCGACAATGAGCAGTTCTTC; cdr3_aa: CASSGGTDNEQFF; clone_size: .; j_call: TRBJ2-1; v_call: TRBV5-1; d_call: TRBD2
cdr3_nt: TGTGCCAGCAGCCTCGCCTTGGGGAACACTGAAGCTTTCTTT; cdr3_aa: CASSLALGNTEAFF; clone_size: few; j_call: TRBJ1-1; v_call: TRBV3-1; d_call: .
cdr3_nt: TGTGCCAGCAGCGCCCGGACAGGGGGTAGTGATGGCTACACCTTC; cdr3_aa: CASSARTGGSDGYTF; clone_size: few; j_call: TRBJ1-2; v_call: TRBV7-2; d_call: TRBD1
cdr3_nt: TGTGCCAGCAGTTTAAGTCTCACTGAAGCTTTCTTT; cdr3_aa: CASSLSLTEAFF; clone_size: many; j_call: TRBJ1-1; v_call: TRBV12-3/TRBV12-4; d_call: .
cdr3_nt: TGCAGTGCTAGTGGGTGGGCCGGAGAGACCCAGTACTTC; cdr3_aa: CSASGWAGETQYF; clone_size: .; j_call: TRBJ2-5; v_call: TRBV20-1; d_call: .
cdr3_nt: TGCAGCGCCCTTGGGCAGGGTCAATCGGGTGGCTACACCTTC; cdr3_aa: CSALGQGQSGGYTF; clone_size: .; j_call: TRBJ1-2; v_call: TRBV29-1; d_call: .
cdr3_nt: TGTGCCAGCAGCACTCCTAGCGGGAGTTCCTACGAGCAGTACTTC; cdr3_aa: CASSTPSGSSYEQYF; clone_size: many; j_call: TRBJ2-7; v_call: TRBV6-2/TRBV6-3; d_call: TRBD2
cdr3_nt: TGCAGTGCTCTTTCTTGGGACAGGGGTCTAACAGATACGCAGTATTTT; cdr3_aa: CSALSWDRGLTDTQYF; clone_size: few; j_call: TRBJ2-3; v_call: TRBV20-1; d_call: TRBD1
cdr3_nt: TGCGCCAGCAGCTTGGGGAGGGGGCATAATCAGCCCCAGCATTTT; cdr3_aa: CASSLGRGHNQPQHF; clone_size: few; j_call: TRBJ1-5; v_call: TRBV5-1; d_call: TRBD1
cdr3_nt: TGTGCCAGCACCGCGCGCCCGAGCTACGAGCAGTACTTC; cdr3_aa: CASTARPSYEQYF; clone_size: many; j_call: TRBJ2-7; v_call: TRBV12-3/TRBV12-4; d_call: .
cdr3_nt: TGTGCCAGCAGCTTAGAACGGAATGGGCAGTTCTTC; cdr3_aa: CASSLERNGQFF; clone_size: .; j_call: TRBJ2-1; v_call: TRBV11-2; d_call: .
cdr3_nt: TGCAGCGTTGAGGGACTAGCGGGGGGGCCCGAGACCCAGTACTTC; cdr3_aa: CSVEGLAGGPETQYF; clone_size: few; j_call: TRBJ2-5; v_call: TRBV29-1; d_call: TRBD2
cdr3_nt: TGTGCCAGCTCGCGGGAGGGTTCACGCTACGAGCAGTACTTC; cdr3_aa: CASSREGSRYEQYF; clone_size: many; j_call: TRBJ2-7; v_call: TRBV21-1; d_call: .